These 30 T cell receptor beta chains came from one sample sequenced in a study of blood T cell repertoires in COVID-19. Profiling relied on immunoSEQ multiplex PCR, and the TCRdb table lists in-frame clones only, not all of them. The table records tens of thousands of clones, more than 90% of them present only once. The specimen sequenced was peripheral blood. These receptors came from a human donor with active COVID-19. The donor label of this sample is uncertain.

The chain links TRBV5-4 to TRBJ2-7, with 11 bases fitting TRBD1. CDR3 length: 16 residues. Looked up from germline, CDR1 is SGHNT and CDR2 is YYREEE (reference sequence). Losses at the gene ends were 4 bases for V and 3 bases for J; bases not matched to a gene: 9. The CDR3 DNA sequence: TGTGCCAGCAGCCCGGGGACAGGGGGTACTTACTACGAGCAGTACTTC. This codes for CASSPGTGGTYYEQYF.

The V gene is TRBV28, the J gene TRBJ2-5; D may be TRBD1 (6 bases). Trimming left V 8 bases short and J 2 bases short, with 12 bases between. The CDR3 is made up of 13 amino acids. CDR1 MDHEN and CDR2 SYDVKM come from the germline V gene. The CDR3 here is CASSGQPQETQYF. Here the CDR3 DNA reads TGTGCCAGCTCTGGACAGCCACAAGAGACCCAGTACTTC. Using reference TRBV28 and TRBJ2-5 for the parts outside the CDR3, the full variable domain is DVKVTQSSRYLVKRTGEKVFLECVQDMDHENMFWYRQDPGLGLRLIYFSYDVKMKEKGDIPEGYSVSREKKERFSLILESASTNQTSMYLCASSGQPQETQYFGPGTRLLVL.

The rearrangement joins TRBV19 to TRBJ2-2; 9 bases agree with TRBD1. Germline V gives CDR1 LNHDA, CDR2 SQIVND (reference sequence). The CDR3 has 15 amino acids. Trimming removed 4 bases from V and 4 bases from J; junction bases left unmatched: 4. The CDR3 spells CASSTGTGITGELFF. In DNA, the CDR3 is TGTGCCAGTAGTACCGGGACAGGGATCACCGGGGAGCTGTTTTTT.

The chain uses TRBV21-1 and TRBJ2-5; no check of the table's D call, TRBD1, against the DNA was made. TRBV21-1 is tagged as a pseudogene. This CDR3 has 15 residues. The DNA for the CDR3 is TGTGCCAGCAGCTGCAGGGGACACTTCGGCGAGACCCAGTACTTC. This sequence encodes CASSCRGHFGETQYF.

The genes are TRBV19 and TRBJ1-5; 10 bases are shared with TRBD1. The ends lost 3 bases at V and 0 bases at J; junction bases unmatched: 5. This CDR3 is built from 17 residues. Per germline, CDR1 LNHDA and CDR2 SQIVND (reference sequence). The CDR3 bases are TGTGCCAGTAGTATTTGGGACAGGGGCGGTAGCAATCAGCCCCAGCATTTT. This sequence encodes CASSIWDRGGSNQPQHF.

The J gene is TRBJ2-1, the V gene TRBV28, with TRBD2 identical over 7 bases. Per germline, CDR1 MDHEN and CDR2 SYDVKM. Trimming took 11 bases from V and 5 from J; bases not matched to a gene: 9. CDR3 size: 13 residues. The CDR3 reads CAGGEREHNEQFF. CDR3 nucleotide sequence: TGTGCCGGGGGGGAGCGGGAACACAATGAGCAGTTCTTC.

The V gene is TRBV4-3, the J gene TRBJ2-3; a possible D gene is TRBD2 (5 bases). CDR3 length equals 14 residues. The germline V and J ends were trimmed by 0 bases and 4 bases, with 8 bases remaining between them. In germline, CDR1 is LGHNA, CDR2 YSLEER. DNA for the CDR3: TGCGCCAGCAGCCAAGATTGGGGAGCAGATACGCAGTATTTT. It translates to CASSQDWGADTQYF.

The chain carries TRBV5-4 and TRBJ2-5; possibly TRBD2 for D (6 bases). Germline CDR1 and CDR2: SGHNT and YYREEE (reference sequence). V lost 0 bases and J lost 5, with 17 bases in between. CDR3 length: 16 residues. The DNA for the CDR3 is TGTGCCAGCAGCTTGGGACGGCTGCTCGCGGGGGAGACCCAGTACTTC. Amino acids: CASSLGRLLAGETQYF.

The CDR3 protein is CASHMGLNSGNTIYF. The DNA of the CDR3 is TGTGCCAGTCACATGGGCCTAAACTCTGGAAACACCATATATTTT. The chain combines TRBV28 with TRBJ1-3; no clear D gene. Per the germline V gene, CDR1 is MDHEN and CDR2 is SYDVKM. This CDR3 has 15 amino acids. The V and J ends lost 9 bases and 0 bases respectively, with 15 bases between them.

This chain uses TRBV6-2 or TRBV6-3 with TRBJ2-7; 10 positions match TRBD2. The J segment lost 3 bases and the V segment lost 5 bases, leaving 4 bases of the junction unmatched. Germline CDR1 is MNHEY and CDR2 is SVGEGT. CDR3 length equals 14 residues. The CDR3 DNA reads TGTGCCAGCAGTGAGAGCGGGAGGGGCTACGAGCAGTACTTC. Protein: CASSESGRGYEQYF.

This sequence joins TRBV7-2 and TRBJ2-5; TRBD1 aligns across 9 bases. CDR3 length: 15 amino acids. V lost 4 bases and J lost 4; bases outside the gene matches: 7. Germline values: CDR1 SGHTA, CDR2 FQGNSA. DNA for the CDR3: TGTGCCAGCAGCTCCGGGACAGGGAAGGGAGAGACCCAGTACTTC. Its translation: CASSSGTGKGETQYF.

This chain links TRBV24-1 with TRBJ1-4, with unresolved D. Per germline, CDR1 KGHDR and CDR2 SFDVKD. This CDR3 comprises 14 residues. Trimming took 4 bases from V and 7 from J, leaving 12 bases between them. The chain's CDR3 is CATSEGSPVEKLFF. CDR3 DNA sequence: TGTGCCACCAGTGAGGGCAGCCCCGTTGAAAAACTGTTTTTT.

J is TRBJ2-5 and V is TRBV19; D might be TRBD2 (7 bases). The V and J ends lost 6 bases and 7 bases respectively, with 18 bases between them. CDR3 size: 14 residues. The germline CDR1 and CDR2 sequences are LNHDA and SQIVND (reference sequence). Written as DNA, the CDR3 is TGTGCCAGTAGCCGGCAGGAGGGGGGGCGGACCCAGTACTTC. It translates to CASSRQEGGRTQYF.

The DNA for the CDR3 is TGTGCCACATCAATGACCGGGACAGTGCAAGAGACCCAGTACTTC. Protein sequence: CATSMTGTVQETQYF. The chain joins TRBV2 to TRBJ2-5; 7 nucleotides match TRBD1. The CDR3 runs 15 residues. Unmatched junction bases numbered 13, after V lost 10 bases and J lost 2 bases. In germline, CDR1 is SNHLY, CDR2 FYNNEI.

This rearrangement joins TRBV29-1 to TRBJ2-7, with 7 bases fitting TRBD1. Looked up from germline, CDR1 is SQVTM and CDR2 is ANQGSEA. CDR3 length: 13 residues. Trimming took 6 bases from V and 4 from J; bases not matched to a gene: 9. The CDR3 nucleotides read TGCAGCGTCTACAGGGGAGTAGGGTACGAGCAGTACTTC. The encoded protein is CSVYRGVGYEQYF.

The J gene is TRBJ2-7, the V gene TRBV28, with D possibly TRBD1 on 6 matching bases. V was shortened by 6 bases and J by 7 bases, with 22 bases between the two germline ends. This CDR3 is built from 15 residues. The germline V gene has CDR1 MDHEN and CDR2 SYDVKM. The CDR3 bases are TGTGCCAGCAGCACCGTCACAGGGCTAATTGGGGAGCAGTACTTC. Translating gives CASSTVTGLIGEQYF.

The gene calls are TRBV28 and TRBJ2-7; the D is unclear. V lost 4 bases to trimming and J lost 3 bases, with 7 bases between them. CDR3 length: 12 residues. Germline loops: CDR1 MDHEN, CDR2 SYDVKM. CDR3 DNA: TGTGCCAGCAGTTGGGCAGGCTACGAGCAGTACTTC. Protein product: CASSWAGYEQYF.

The genes are TRBV5-6 and TRBJ2-7; TRBD1 agrees at 10 bases. The trim removed 0 bases at V and 6 bases at J, leaving 6 bases unmatched. CDR1 is SGHDT, CDR2 YYEEEE, per germline. This CDR3 is built from 15 residues. The CDR3 sequence is CASSLVGTGAIEQYF. CDR3 nucleotide sequence: TGTGCCAGCAGCTTGGTGGGGACAGGGGCTATCGAGCAGTACTTC.

V gene TRBV11-2 combines with J gene TRBJ1-1; D is possibly TRBD1 (6 bases). The V end was cut by 5 bases, the J end by 5 bases, with 24 bases between. This CDR3 contains 17 residues. Per the germline V gene, CDR1 is SGHAT and CDR2 is FQNNGV. The CDR3 is CASSNPRGGGKGTEAFF. The DNA of the CDR3 is TGTGCCAGCAGCAACCCTAGGGGGGGAGGGAAGGGTACTGAAGCTTTCTTT. The entire variable domain, with the rest obtained from reference TRBV11-2 and TRBJ1-1, is as follows: EAGVAQSPRYKIIEKRQSVAFWCNPISGHATLYWYQQILGQGPKLLIQFQNNGVVDDSQLPKDRFSAERLKGVDSTLKIQPAKLEDSAVYLCASSNPRGGGKGTEAFFGQGTRLTVV.

The chain employs TRBV27 and TRBJ2-2; D may be TRBD1 (7 bases). V lost 3 bases, J lost 5 bases, and 16 bases lay in between. The CDR3 consists of 16 residues. Germline V gene lookup returns CDR1 MNHEY and CDR2 SMNVEV (reference sequence). The CDR3 nucleotides read TGTGCCAGCAGTTTTGTATCAGGGGGGAGGACCGGGGAGCTGTTTTTT. Translation gives CASSFVSGGRTGELFF.

As to this clone: A junction end diverges from the germline sequence, so it may reflect a read error. The rearrangement joins TRBV5-6 to TRBJ2-7; weak D call: TRBD2 (6 bases). Germline V gene sequence: CDR1 SGHDT, CDR2 YYEEEE. CDR3 length: 15 amino acids. CDR3 bases: TGTGCCAGCAGCTTGGTGGGACTGGCCCCGGGACTCCTAAGCTTC. It translates to CASSLVGLAPGLLSF.

The genes are TRBV6-5 and TRBJ1-2, with no clear D. CDR3 size: 16 residues. V was cut by 4 bases and J by 0 bases, with 15 bases left in between. Germline CDR1 is MNHEY and CDR2 is SVGAGI. The CDR3 DNA follows: TGTGCCAGCAGTTCTGGTGGACTTCACCCTAACTATGGCTACACCTTC. Translation gives CASSSGGLHPNYGYTF.

The V call is TRBV19, the J call TRBJ1-1, with TRBD1 as a possible D gene (5 bases). CDR3 length: 15 residues. Trimming took off 6 bases at V and 5 bases at J, with 19 bases between the two ends. Looked up from germline, CDR1 is LNHDA and CDR2 is SQIVND (reference sequence). CDR3 sequence: CASRAGIPSETEAFF. The CDR3 coding sequence is TGTGCCAGTAGGGCAGGGATCCCCTCGGAGACTGAAGCTTTCTTT.

The chain employs TRBV18 and TRBJ2-1; 14 bases align to TRBD2. With 0 bases clipped from V and 10 bases from J, the junction kept 8 bases outside the gene matches. Germline CDR1 is KGHSH and CDR2 is LQKENI. CDR3 size: 17 residues. CDR3 protein: CASSPPGRGLAGGEQFF. The CDR3 DNA sequence: TGTGCCAGCTCACCACCGGGTCGCGGACTAGCGGGAGGAGAGCAGTTCTTC.

The rearrangement links TRBV9 to TRBJ2-3, with no clear D. Trimming shortened V by 4 bases and J by 5 bases, and 17 bases separated the two germline ends. This CDR3 is built from 15 residues. CDR1 is SGDLS, CDR2 YYNGEE, per germline. For the CDR3, the DNA is TGTGCCAGCAGCACCCAACTCAGCCGGAGAGATACGCAGTATTTT. As protein: CASSTQLSRRDTQYF.

The V and J genes are TRBV9 and TRBJ1-3; 10 nucleotides line up with TRBD1. V lost 4 bases to trimming and J lost 0 bases; unmatched junction nucleotides: 4. The germline CDR1 and CDR2 sequences are SGDLS and YYNGEE. The CDR3 totals 16 residues. The CDR3 nucleotides are TGTGCCAGCAGCCCGCGACAGGGGGCCTCTGGAAACACCATATATTTT. This encodes CASSPRQGASGNTIYF.

The J gene is TRBJ2-7, the V gene TRBV6-1, with TRBD1 as a possible D gene (5 bases). Trimming removed 3 bases at V and 2 bases at J, with 11 bases between. The CDR3 is made up of 14 amino acids. Per germline, CDR1 MNHNS and CDR2 SASEGT. CDR3 region: CASSDLRETYEQYF. The CDR3 nucleotides are TGTGCCAGCAGTGACCTCAGGGAAACCTACGAGCAGTACTTC.

This chain links TRBV19 with TRBJ1-2; 9 positions match TRBD1. CDR1 and CDR2 (germline): LNHDA, SQIVND (reference sequence). V trimming: 3 bases; J trimming: 0 bases; junction bases outside the gene matches: 2. This CDR3 spans 15 amino acids. CDR3 region: CASSMGTGPNYGYTF. The CDR3 DNA is TGTGCCAGTAGTATGGGGACAGGGCCTAACTATGGCTACACCTTC.

The gene calls are TRBV6-4 and TRBJ2-3; 7 bases map to TRBD1. The junction had 4 bases not matched to a gene; V was cut back by 2 bases and J by 2 bases. The CDR3 runs to 15 residues. Germline V lookup: CDR1 MRHNA, CDR2 SNTAGT. CDR3 sequence: CASSDQGVATDTQYF. In DNA, the CDR3 is TGTGCCAGCAGTGACCAGGGGGTGGCCACAGATACGCAGTATTTT.

This chain uses TRBV6-2 or TRBV6-3 with TRBJ1-6; TRBD1 matches at 7 bases. The junction had 6 bases not matched to a gene; V was cut back by 4 bases and J by 6 bases. Germline V gives CDR1 MNHEY, CDR2 SVGEGT. This CDR3 has 15 residues. The CDR3 bases are TGTGCCAGCAGTTTATTGGGGACAGCTAATTCACCCCTCCACTTT. Amino acids: CASSLLGTANSPLHF.